Below, 26 T cell receptor beta chains from the same sample are listed, as sequenced in a study of blood T cell repertoires in COVID-19. The repertoire was sequenced with immunoSEQ multiplex PCR; TCRdb's copy has only in-frame clones and lacks some. The table includes roughly 180,000 clones, more than 70% detected once. Specimen: peripheral blood. The receptor source for this set is a woman over 75 with active or convalescent COVID-19.

This chain connects TRBV27 to TRBJ2-7; 13 positions agree with TRBD2. J gave up 0 bases and V 10 bases, and 12 bases lay outside the gene matches. The CDR3 consists of 17 residues. Germline assignment: CDR1 MNHEY and CDR2 SMNVEV (reference sequence). CDR3: CANPTGLAGPSSYEQYF. CDR3 coding DNA: TGTGCCAACCCTACGGGACTAGCGGGACCGAGCTCCTACGAGCAGTACTTC.

This sequence joins TRBV7-3 and TRBJ2-1; 10 bases are a match to TRBD2. Germline V gene data show CDR1 as SGHTA and CDR2 as FQGTGA. The V and J ends lost 0 bases and 4 bases, in that order; junction bases with no gene match: 3. The length of the CDR3 is 16 residues. Here the CDR3 reads CASSLTRTSGYNEQFF. The CDR3 nucleotides are TGTGCCAGCAGCTTAACTAGGACTAGCGGATACAATGAGCAGTTCTTC.

The CDR3 loop is CASSTDRGNEQFF. In DNA form, the CDR3 reads TGCGCCAGCAGCACAGACAGGGGGAATGAGCAGTTCTTC. The chain has TRBV5-1 and TRBJ2-1, with 9 bases aligning to TRBD1. The V and J ends lost 4 bases and 7 bases, in that order; junction bases with no gene match: 3. CDR1 and CDR2 from the germline V gene are SGHRS and YFSETQ. This CDR3 has 13 amino acids.

This chain connects TRBV5-1 to TRBJ2-2; 8 bases are a match to TRBD2. Germline V gene lookup returns CDR1 SGHRS and CDR2 YFSETQ. The CDR3 is made up of 14 amino acids. The V and J ends lost 6 bases and 1 base, in that order; junction bases with no gene match: 2. CDR3 sequence (DNA): TGCGCCAGCATGCGGGGGGAGAACACCGGGGAGCTGTTTTTT. Translated, it gives CASMRGENTGELFF.

This chain joins TRBV7-8 and TRBJ2-2; TRBD1 aligns across 7 bases. J lost 4 bases, V lost 1 base, and 3 bases had no gene match. CDR3 size: 15 residues. CDR1 is SGHVS, CDR2 FQNEAQ, per germline. CDR3 in amino acids: CASSLGNRGTGELFF. CDR3 DNA sequence: TGTGCCAGCAGCTTAGGCAACAGGGGCACCGGGGAGCTGTTTTTT.

The chain links TRBV3-1 (or the pseudogene TRBV3-2) to TRBJ2-3; possibly TRBD2 for D (6 bases). The V end was cut by 5 bases, the J end by 6 bases, with 12 bases between. The CDR3 covers 13 residues. Germline CDR1 is LGHDT and CDR2 is YNNKEL (reference sequence). DNA of the CDR3: TGTGCCAGCAGCGAGCTCAGCGGGGATACGCAGTATTTT. Protein: CASSELSGDTQYF.

The J gene is TRBJ2-5, the V gene TRBV7-9; 7 bases are shared with TRBD2. In germline, CDR1 is SEHNR, CDR2 FQNEAQ (reference sequence). This CDR3 contains 14 residues. Unmatched junction bases numbered 5, after V lost 5 bases and J lost 2 bases. This chain's CDR3 is CASSPAGAQETQYF. CDR3 nucleotide sequence: TGTGCCAGCAGCCCCGCGGGAGCTCAAGAGACCCAGTACTTC.

V is TRBV9 and J is TRBJ2-5; 7 bases map to TRBD1. The CDR3 runs 16 residues. The J segment lost 1 base and the V segment lost 6 bases, leaving 12 bases of the junction unmatched. Germline CDR1 SGDLS, CDR2 YYNGEE. Written as DNA, the CDR3 is TGTGCCAGCACTCCAAACCCCCACAGGGGCCAAGAGACCCAGTACTTC. Protein: CASTPNPHRGQETQYF.

The J gene is TRBJ2-5, the V gene TRBV2, with D maybe TRBD2 (5 bases). The CDR3 is made up of 13 amino acids. The V end was cut by 6 bases, the J end by 4 bases, with 12 bases between. The germline V gene encodes CDR1 SNHLY and CDR2 FYNNEI. CDR3 residues: CASSRDLSETQYF. The CDR3 region has the DNA TGTGCCAGCAGCCGGGATCTTTCAGAGACCCAGTACTTC.

V usage is TRBV27 and J usage is TRBJ1-5; 7 bases are a match to TRBD1. The J segment lost 5 bases and the V segment lost 7 bases, leaving 5 bases of the junction unmatched. The CDR3 sequence is 13 residues long. Germline V CDR1 and CDR2: MNHEY, SMNVEV (reference sequence). The CDR3 DNA sequence: TGTGCCAGCAAACGGGACAGATATCAGCCCCAGCATTTT. As protein: CASKRDRYQPQHF.

The rearrangement uses TRBV5-1 and TRBJ1-1, with 9 bases that match TRBD1. Looked up from germline, CDR1 is SGHRS and CDR2 is YFSETQ. Trimming removed 2 bases from V and 0 bases from J; junction bases left unmatched: 17. The CDR3 has 20 residues. The CDR3, as DNA: TGCGCCAGCAGCTTTTTTTCGCCGGGACAGGGTTTAACCATGAACACTGAAGCTTTCTTT. Encoded protein: CASSFFSPGQGLTMNTEAFF. Variable domain in full (rest from reference TRBV5-1 and TRBJ1-1): KAGVTQTPRYLIKTRGQQVTLSCSPISGHRSVSWYQQTPGQGLQFLFEYFSETQRNKGNFPGRFSGRQFSNSRSEMNVSTLELGDSALYLCASSFFSPGQGLTMNTEAFFGQGTRLTVV.

J is TRBJ2-1 and V is TRBV10-2; 11 bases map to TRBD2. V lost 3 bases and J lost 6; bases outside the gene matches: 7. The CDR3 is 16 amino acids. Germline V lookup: CDR1 WSHSY, CDR2 SAAADI. The CDR3 loop reads CASSDAGLAGSNEQFF. The CDR3 DNA reads as TGCGCCAGCAGTGATGCCGGACTAGCGGGTAGCAATGAGCAGTTCTTC.

The rearrangement uses TRBV10-3 and TRBJ1-2, with a possible D match to TRBD1 (5 bases). Trimming took off 0 bases at V and 2 bases at J, with 13 bases between the two ends. From germline, CDR1 is ENHRY and CDR2 SYGVKD. The CDR3 covers 16 residues. The CDR3 loop is CAISESSRRGNYGYTF. CDR3 nucleotides: TGTGCCATCAGTGAGTCGAGTCGACGGGGGAACTATGGCTACACCTTC.

The chain links TRBV7-9 to TRBJ2-1, with 13 bases identical to TRBD2. The CDR3 totals 14 residues. Germline V gives CDR1 SEHNR, CDR2 FQNEAQ (reference sequence). J lost 9 bases, V lost 5 bases, and 4 bases had no gene match. The CDR3 region is CASSTRTSGSEQFF. CDR3 DNA: TGTGCCAGCAGCACCCGGACTAGCGGGAGTGAGCAGTTCTTC.

The chain uses TRBV30 and TRBJ1-2; no definite D call. V shed 2 bases and J shed 4 bases, with 17 bases lying between them. The CDR3 is made up of 15 amino acids. Germline CDR1 is GTSNPN and CDR2 is SVGIG (reference sequence). CDR3 in amino acids: CAWSPIDRQFYGYTF. The CDR3 DNA reads as TGTGCCTGGAGTCCAATCGATAGACAATTCTATGGCTACACCTTC.

This clone was recorded a few times. The CDR3 DNA follows: TGTGCCAGCAGTTCCCGTTATCAGCCCCAGCATTTT. It yields the protein CASSSRYQPQHF. The rearrangement joins TRBV28 to TRBJ1-5; D gene uncertain. This CDR3 has 12 amino acids. The V end was cut by 4 bases, the J end by 5 bases, with 6 bases between. Germline lookup yields CDR1 MDHEN and CDR2 SYDVKM.

The chain combines TRBV7-9 with TRBJ2-6, with D possibly TRBD2 on 6 matching bases. V was trimmed by 3 bases and J by 0 bases, leaving 9 bases between them. The length of the CDR3 is 16 residues. Germline lookup yields CDR1 SEHNR and CDR2 FQNEAQ (reference sequence). The CDR3 is CASSFSGGSGANVLTF. CDR3 DNA: TGTGCCAGCAGCTTTTCCGGGGGCTCTGGGGCCAACGTCCTGACTTTC.

The chain recombines TRBV4-1 with TRBJ2-7; 9 bases are a match to TRBD1. Germline CDR1 and CDR2: MGHRA and YSYEKL. The V and J ends lost 2 bases and 6 bases, in that order; junction bases with no gene match: 8. CDR3 length: 15 residues. CDR3 bases: TGCGCCAGCAGCCAACGGGACAGGGTCCGAGGCGAGCAGTACTTC. This sequence encodes CASSQRDRVRGEQYF.

The chain is built from TRBV5-4 and TRBJ2-5; D perhaps matches TRBD2 (6 bases). V lost 4 bases and J lost 5, with 18 bases in between. Germline assignment: CDR1 SGHNT and CDR2 YYREEE (reference sequence). The CDR3 has 15 amino acids. The CDR3 reads CASSTTGAGGETQYF. Here the CDR3 DNA reads TGTGCCAGCAGCACGACGGGAGCCGGCGGGGAGACCCAGTACTTC.

The count of this clone is one. V and J are TRBV3-1 (or the pseudogene TRBV3-2) and TRBJ1-2; D is uncertain. Germline V gene sequence: CDR1 LGHDT, CDR2 YNNKEL (reference sequence). CDR3 length: 14 amino acids. The V and J ends lost 4 bases and 3 bases respectively, with 12 bases between them. The CDR3 nucleotides read TGTGCCAGCAGCCCCGGGTCAGACTACTATGGCTACACCTTC. Its translation: CASSPGSDYYGYTF.

The chain recombines TRBV6-1 with TRBJ2-5; TRBD1 agrees at 9 bases. Per the germline V gene, CDR1 is MNHNS and CDR2 is SASEGT. V lost 2 bases to trimming and J lost 4 bases; unmatched junction nucleotides: 5. This CDR3 is built from 15 residues. The CDR3 DNA reads TGTGCCAGCAGTGAATGGGGACAGGGAGGAGAGACCCAGTACTTC. Protein product: CASSEWGQGGETQYF.

The CDR3 spells CASSDGTGFAVQHF. In DNA, the CDR3 is TGCGCCAGCAGCGACGGGACAGGGTTTGCAGTCCAGCATTTT. The chain has TRBV5-1 and TRBJ1-5, with 9 bases identical to TRBD1. V gave up 4 bases and J gave up 12 bases; unmatched junction bases: 11. The germline CDR1 and CDR2 sequences are SGHRS and YFSETQ. This CDR3 has 14 amino acids.

This clone was counted only a few times. This sequence joins TRBV29-1 and TRBJ2-3; TRBD2 aligns across 11 bases. J was trimmed by 6 bases and V by 7 bases; bases with no gene match: 3. The CDR3 length is 12 residues. Germline V CDR1 and CDR2: SQVTM, ANQGSEA. The CDR3 DNA follows: TGCAGCGGACTAGCGGGATGGGATACGCAGTATTTT. This sequence encodes CSGLAGWDTQYF.

The rearrangement joins TRBV5-1 to TRBJ1-1, with TRBD1 matching over 10 bases. Unmatched junction bases numbered 4, after V lost 5 bases and J lost 3 bases. CDR1 is SGHRS, CDR2 YFSETQ, per germline. The CDR3 is 14 amino acids. CDR3 nucleotides: TGCGCCAGCAGTCAGGGACAGGGGCACACTGAAGCTTTCTTT. Encoded protein: CASSQGQGHTEAFF.

This chain connects TRBV7-9 to TRBJ1-1, with D uncertain. Trimming took 0 bases from V and 4 from J, leaving 3 bases between them. CDR1 and CDR2 from the germline V gene are SEHNR and FQNEAQ (reference sequence). The CDR3 contains 12 residues. Written as DNA, the CDR3 is TGTGCCAGCAGCTTAGCCAGCACTGAAGCTTTCTTT. Encoded protein: CASSLASTEAFF. The variable domain in full, with the rest retrieved from reference TRBV7-9 and TRBJ1-1, is DTGVSQNPRHKITKRGQNVTFRCDPISEHNRLYWYRQTLGQGPEFLTYFQNEAQLEKSRLLSDRFSAERPKGSFSTLEIQRTEQGDSAMYLCASSLASTEAFFGQGTRLTVV.

V gene TRBV5-4 combines with J gene TRBJ1-2; 8 positions agree with TRBD1. V was clipped by 3 bases and J by 5 bases; unmatched bases: 6. CDR1 and CDR2 from the germline V gene are SGHNT and YYREEE (reference sequence). The CDR3 is 14 amino acids. In DNA, the CDR3 is TGTGCCAGCAGCTCCTCCGGGACAGGTTATGGCTACACCTTC. Protein sequence: CASSSSGTGYGYTF.